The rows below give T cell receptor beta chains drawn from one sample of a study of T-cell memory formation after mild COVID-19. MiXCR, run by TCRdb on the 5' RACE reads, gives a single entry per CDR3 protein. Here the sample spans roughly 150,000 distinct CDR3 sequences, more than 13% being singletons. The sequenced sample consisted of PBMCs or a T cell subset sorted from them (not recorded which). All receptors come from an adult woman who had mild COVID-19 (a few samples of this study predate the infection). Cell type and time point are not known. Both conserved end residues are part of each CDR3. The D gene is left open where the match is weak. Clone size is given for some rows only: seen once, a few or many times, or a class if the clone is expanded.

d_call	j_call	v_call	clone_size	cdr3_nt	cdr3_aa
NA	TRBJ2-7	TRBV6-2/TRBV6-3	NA	TGTGCCAGCAGTTACGGCAGGAGCTCCTACGAGCAGTACTTC	CASSYGRSSYEQYF
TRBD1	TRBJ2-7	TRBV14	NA	TGTGCCAGCAGCCCCGGGCCCGGGACAGACCACGAGCAGTACTTC	CASSPGPGTDHEQYF
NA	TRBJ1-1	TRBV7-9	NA	TGTGCCAGCAGCTCCAGGGTGGGGTTTATGAACACTGAAGCTTTCTTT	CASSSRVGFMNTEAFF
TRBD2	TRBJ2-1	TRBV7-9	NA	TGTGCCAGCAGCTTAATTTTAGCGGGAGTGGGTGAGCAGTTCTTC	CASSLILAGVGEQFF
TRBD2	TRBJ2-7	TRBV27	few	TGTGCCAGCAGTCCGGGACTAGCGGGAAGGGAGCAGTACTTC	CASSPGLAGREQYF
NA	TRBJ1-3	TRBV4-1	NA	TGCGCCAGCAGCCAAGATCCAGGTTTAGACACCATATATTTT	CASSQDPGLDTIYF
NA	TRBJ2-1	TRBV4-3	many	TGCGCCAGCAGCCCCGGGGCGGGACCCTCCTACAATGAGCAGTTCTTC	CASSPGAGPSYNEQFF
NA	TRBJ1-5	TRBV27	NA	TGTGCCAGCAGTTTATACTCCGGAGCGTGGATCCAGCCCCAGCATTTT	CASSLYSGAWIQPQHF
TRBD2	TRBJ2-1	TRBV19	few	TGTGCCAGTAGTATTCTAGCGGGAGACAATGAGCAGTTCTTC	CASSILAGDNEQFF
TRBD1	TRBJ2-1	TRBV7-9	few	TGTGCCAGCAGCACTACAACCGGGACAGGGAGCTACAATGAGCAGTTCTTC	CASSTTTGTGSYNEQFF
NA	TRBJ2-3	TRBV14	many	TGTGCCAGCAGCTCGTCCCGGGTCGCGGTCGACTCTGGTACGCAGTATTTT	CASSSSRVAVDSGTQYF
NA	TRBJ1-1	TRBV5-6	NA	TGTGCCAGCAGCTGGCGACCCGGTACTGAAGCTTTCTTT	CASSWRPGTEAFF
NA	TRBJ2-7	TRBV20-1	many	TGCAGTGCTAGGGACAGTGAAACCTACGAGCAGTACTTC	CSARDSETYEQYF